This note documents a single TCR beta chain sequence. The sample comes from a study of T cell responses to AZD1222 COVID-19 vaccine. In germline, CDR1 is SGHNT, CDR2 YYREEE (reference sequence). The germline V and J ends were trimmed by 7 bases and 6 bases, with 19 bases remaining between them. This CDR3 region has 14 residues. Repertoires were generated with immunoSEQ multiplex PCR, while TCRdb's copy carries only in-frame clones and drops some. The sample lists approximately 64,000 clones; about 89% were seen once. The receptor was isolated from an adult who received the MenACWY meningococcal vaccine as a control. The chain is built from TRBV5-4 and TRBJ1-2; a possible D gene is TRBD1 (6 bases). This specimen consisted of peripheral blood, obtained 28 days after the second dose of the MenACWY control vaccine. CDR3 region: CASRLRGAEDGYTF. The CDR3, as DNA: TGTGCCAGCCGTCTGCGGGGGGCGGAGGATGGCTACACCTTC.